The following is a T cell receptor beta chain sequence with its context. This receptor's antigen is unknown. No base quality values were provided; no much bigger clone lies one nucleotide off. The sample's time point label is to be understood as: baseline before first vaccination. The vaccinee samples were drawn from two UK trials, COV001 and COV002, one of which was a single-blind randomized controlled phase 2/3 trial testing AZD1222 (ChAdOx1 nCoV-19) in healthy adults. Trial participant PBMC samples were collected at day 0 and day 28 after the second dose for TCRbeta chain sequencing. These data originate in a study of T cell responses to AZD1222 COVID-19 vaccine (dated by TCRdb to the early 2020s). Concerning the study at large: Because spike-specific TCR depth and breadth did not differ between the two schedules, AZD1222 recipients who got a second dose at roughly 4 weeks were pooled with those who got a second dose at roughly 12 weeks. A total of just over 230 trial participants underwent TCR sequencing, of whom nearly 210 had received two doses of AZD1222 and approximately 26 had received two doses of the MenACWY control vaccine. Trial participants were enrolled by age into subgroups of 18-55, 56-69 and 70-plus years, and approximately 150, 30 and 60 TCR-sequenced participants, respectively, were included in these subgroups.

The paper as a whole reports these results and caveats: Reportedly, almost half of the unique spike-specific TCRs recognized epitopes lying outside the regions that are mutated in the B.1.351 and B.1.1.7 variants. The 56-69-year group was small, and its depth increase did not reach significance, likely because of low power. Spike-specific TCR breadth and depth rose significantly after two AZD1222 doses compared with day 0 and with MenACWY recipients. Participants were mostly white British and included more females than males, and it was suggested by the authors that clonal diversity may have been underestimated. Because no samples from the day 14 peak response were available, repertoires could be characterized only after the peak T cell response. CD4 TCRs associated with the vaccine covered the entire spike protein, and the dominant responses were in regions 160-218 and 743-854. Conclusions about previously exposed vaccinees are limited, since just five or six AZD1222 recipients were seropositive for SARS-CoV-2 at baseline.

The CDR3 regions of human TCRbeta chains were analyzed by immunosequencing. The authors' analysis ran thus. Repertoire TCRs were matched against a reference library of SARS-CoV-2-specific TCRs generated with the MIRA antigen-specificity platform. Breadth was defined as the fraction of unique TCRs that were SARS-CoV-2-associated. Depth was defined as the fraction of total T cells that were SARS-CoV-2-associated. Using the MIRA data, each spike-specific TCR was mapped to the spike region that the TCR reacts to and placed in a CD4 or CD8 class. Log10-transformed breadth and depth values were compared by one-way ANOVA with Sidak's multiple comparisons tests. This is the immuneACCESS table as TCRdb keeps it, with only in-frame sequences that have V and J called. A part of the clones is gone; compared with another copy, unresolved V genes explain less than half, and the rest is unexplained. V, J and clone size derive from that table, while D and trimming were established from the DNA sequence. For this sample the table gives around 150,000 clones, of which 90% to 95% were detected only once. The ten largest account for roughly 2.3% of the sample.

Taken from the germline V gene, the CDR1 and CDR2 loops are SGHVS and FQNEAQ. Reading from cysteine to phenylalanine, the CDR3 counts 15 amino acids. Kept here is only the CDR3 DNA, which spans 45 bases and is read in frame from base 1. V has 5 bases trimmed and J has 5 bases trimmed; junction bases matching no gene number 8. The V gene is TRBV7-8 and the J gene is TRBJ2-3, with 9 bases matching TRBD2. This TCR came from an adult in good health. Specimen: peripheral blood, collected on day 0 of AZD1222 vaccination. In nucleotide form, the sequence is TGTGCCAGCAGCCGGAATGGACTAGCGAAAGATACGCAGTATTTT. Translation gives CASSRNGLAKDTQYF.